This TCR beta chain was identified in a study of shared clonotypes between healthy human individuals. Study outcomes and limitations: Across a few donors, naive CD4 shared 5% to 5.5%, naive CD8 more than 3%, memory CD4 2% to 2.5%, memory CD8 0.35% to 0.5%. Larger richness was generally estimated for naive than memory subsets.

In replicate PCRs of sorted subsets, 150 to 200 ng DNA, some 28,000 T cell genomes, was used. The repertoire was sequenced with immunoSEQ multiplex PCR; TCRdb's copy has only in-frame clones and lacks some. The sample consists of about 1,800,000 clones, about 95% of them appearing once. Points on this clone: The antigen remains undetermined.

Positively selected for CCR7, the CD45RO-negative cells used as naive CD8 cells excluded terminally differentiated effector memory CD45RA+ cells. Those who donated were healthy HIV-negative adults, with no recent acute infections or vaccinations reported. The germline V gene encodes CDR1 GTSNPN and CDR2 SVGIG (reference sequence). The CDR3 contains 16 residues. Trimming stripped 0 bases from V and 1 base from J, with 15 bases between. This sequence originates from a young man in good health. V usage is TRBV30 and J usage is TRBJ1-2; D is possibly TRBD1 (5 bases). The sample comprised naive CD8+ T cells sorted from blood. CDR3 bases: TGTGCCTGGAGTGTAAATCGGGGGAGGGATAACTATGGCTACACCTTC. Amino acids: CAWSVNRGRDNYGYTF.